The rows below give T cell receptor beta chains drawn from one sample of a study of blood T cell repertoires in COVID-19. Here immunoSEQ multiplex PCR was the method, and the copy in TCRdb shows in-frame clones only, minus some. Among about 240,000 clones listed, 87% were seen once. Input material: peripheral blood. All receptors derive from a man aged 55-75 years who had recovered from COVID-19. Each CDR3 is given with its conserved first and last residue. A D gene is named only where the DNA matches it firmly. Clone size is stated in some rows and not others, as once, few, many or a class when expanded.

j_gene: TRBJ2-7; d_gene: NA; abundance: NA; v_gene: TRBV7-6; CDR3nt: TGTGCCAGCAGCCTGGACGGCTCCAGGGGCTACGAGCAGTACTTC; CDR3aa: CASSLDGSRGYEQYF
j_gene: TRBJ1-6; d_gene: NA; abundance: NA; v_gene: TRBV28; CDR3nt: TGTGCCAGCACCAGGGGAAGAGGATCACCCCTCCACTTT; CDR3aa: CASTRGRGSPLHF
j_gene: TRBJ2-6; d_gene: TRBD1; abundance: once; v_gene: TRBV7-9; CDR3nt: TGTGCCAGCAGTCGGGACAGGGTTGGTGGGGCCAACGTCCTGACTTTC; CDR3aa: CASSRDRVGGANVLTF
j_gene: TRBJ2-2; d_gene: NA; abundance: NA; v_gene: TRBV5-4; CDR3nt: TGTGCCAGCAGCCTAAAGAACGGGCGGGGCACCGGGGAGCTGTTTTTT; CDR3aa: CASSLKNGRGTGELFF
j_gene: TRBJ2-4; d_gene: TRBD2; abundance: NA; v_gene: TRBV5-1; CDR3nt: TGCGCCAGCAGCTTGACGCTAGCGGGGATAAACATTCAGTACTTC; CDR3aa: CASSLTLAGINIQYF
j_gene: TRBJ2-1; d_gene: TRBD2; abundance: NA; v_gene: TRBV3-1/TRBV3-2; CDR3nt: TGTGCCAGCAGCCAGACTAGCGGGGGGTTTTCAGGGTTAAATGAGCAGTTCTTC; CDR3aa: CASSQTSGGFSGLNEQFF
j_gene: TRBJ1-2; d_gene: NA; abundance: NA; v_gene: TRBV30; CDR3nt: TGTGCCTGGAGTGGTTGGGGCACCTACTCCGGCTACACCTTC; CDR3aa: CAWSGWGTYSGYTF
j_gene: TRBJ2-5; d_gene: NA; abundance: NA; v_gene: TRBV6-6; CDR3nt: TGTGCCAGCACCCCAGGGCCCGGGACCCAGTACTTC; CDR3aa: CASTPGPGTQYF
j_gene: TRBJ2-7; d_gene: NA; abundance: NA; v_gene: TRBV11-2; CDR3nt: TGTGCCAGCAGCCCCTCTGACAGGTCTTCCTACGAGCAGTACTTC; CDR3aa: CASSPSDRSSYEQYF
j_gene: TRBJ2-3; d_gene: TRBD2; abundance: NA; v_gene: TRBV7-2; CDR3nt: TGTGCCAGCAGCTCCCCGCCCCGGCGGAGCGGGGGGTTCACAGATACGCAGTATTTT; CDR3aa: CASSSPPRRSGGFTDTQYF
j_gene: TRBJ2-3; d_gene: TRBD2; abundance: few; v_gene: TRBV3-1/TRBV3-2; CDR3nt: TGTGCCAGCAGCCAAGTGACGGGGGGGATTACAGATACGCAGTATTTT; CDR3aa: CASSQVTGGITDTQYF
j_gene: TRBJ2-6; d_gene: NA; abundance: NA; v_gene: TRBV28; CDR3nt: TGTGCCAGCAGTTTGCAGGGGCCTGGGGCCAACGTCCTGACTTTC; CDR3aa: CASSLQGPGANVLTF
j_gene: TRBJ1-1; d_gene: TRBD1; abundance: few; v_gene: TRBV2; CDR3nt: TGTGCCAGCAGTGGGGACAGGAACACTGAAGCTTTCTTT; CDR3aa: CASSGDRNTEAFF
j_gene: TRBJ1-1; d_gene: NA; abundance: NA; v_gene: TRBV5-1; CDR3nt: TGCGCCAGCAGCTTGAATGAGGCAATACAGGGTGGAGCTTTCTTT; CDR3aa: CASSLNEAIQGGAFF
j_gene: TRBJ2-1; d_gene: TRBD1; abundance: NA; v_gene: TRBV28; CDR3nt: TGTGCCAGCAGTGGACGGACAGGCCCGAGCTCCTACAATGAGCAGTTCTTC; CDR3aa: CASSGRTGPSSYNEQFF
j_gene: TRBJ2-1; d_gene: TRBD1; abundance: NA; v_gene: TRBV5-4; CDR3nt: TGTGCCAGCAGCTCCCGGGACAGGGATAGAGGTGAGCAGTTCTTC; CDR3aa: CASSSRDRDRGEQFF
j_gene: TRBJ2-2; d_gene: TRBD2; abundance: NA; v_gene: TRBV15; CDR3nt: TGTGCCCCTCTTGCAAGCGGGGGTCGAACCGGGGAGCTGTTTTTT; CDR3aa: CAPLASGGRTGELFF
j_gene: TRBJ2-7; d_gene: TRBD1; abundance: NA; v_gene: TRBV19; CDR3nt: TGTGCCAGTAGTAGGACAGGCTACTCCTACGAGCAGTACTTC; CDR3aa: CASSRTGYSYEQYF
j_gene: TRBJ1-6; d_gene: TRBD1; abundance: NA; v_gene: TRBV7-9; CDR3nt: TGTGCCAGCAGCCCTCGACAGGGGCGGCGGTATAATTCACCCCTCCACTTT; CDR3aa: CASSPRQGRRYNSPLHF
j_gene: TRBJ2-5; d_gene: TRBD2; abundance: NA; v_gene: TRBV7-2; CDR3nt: TGTGCCAGCAGCTTAGCGACGGCGGGGGGGCCCCAAGAGACCCAGTACTTC; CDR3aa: CASSLATAGGPQETQYF
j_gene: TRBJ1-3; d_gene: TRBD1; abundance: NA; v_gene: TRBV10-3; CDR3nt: TGTGCCATCAGTAACTTGACAGGGTCTATCGCTGGAAACACCATATATTTT; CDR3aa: CAISNLTGSIAGNTIYF
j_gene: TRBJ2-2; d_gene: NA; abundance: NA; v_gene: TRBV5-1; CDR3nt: TGCGCCAGCAGCTCACAGGGTGAGACCGGGGAGCTGTTTTTT; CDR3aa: CASSSQGETGELFF
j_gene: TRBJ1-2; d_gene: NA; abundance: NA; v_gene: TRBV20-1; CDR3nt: TGCAGTGCTCCTGCTAACTATGGCTACACCTTC; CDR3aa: CSAPANYGYTF
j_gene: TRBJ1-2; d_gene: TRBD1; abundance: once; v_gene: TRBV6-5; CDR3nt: TGTGCCAGCAGTTTACAGGGGGCGGGTAACTATGGCTACACCTTC; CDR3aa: CASSLQGAGNYGYTF
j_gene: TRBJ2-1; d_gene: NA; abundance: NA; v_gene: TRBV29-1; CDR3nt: TGCAGCGCCGCAAGGCTAGATAAGGCGTTCGGTGAGCAGTTCTTC; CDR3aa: CSAARLDKAFGEQFF
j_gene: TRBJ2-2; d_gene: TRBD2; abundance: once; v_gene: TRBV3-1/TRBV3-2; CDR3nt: TGTGCCAGCAGCCACCCTAGCGGGCAAACCGGGGAGCTGTTTTTT; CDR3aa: CASSHPSGQTGELFF
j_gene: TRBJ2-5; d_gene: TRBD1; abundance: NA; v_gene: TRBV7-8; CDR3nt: TGTGCCAGCAGCCCTAGTACCAGGGGGCGTAAGGAGACCCAGTACTTC; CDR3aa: CASSPSTRGRKETQYF